The 30 T cell receptor beta chains presented below share a single source sample, sequenced in a study of T cell clonotyping in hematopoietic cell transplantation. The assay was immunoSEQ multiplex PCR, and TCRdb's table has in-frame clones only and misses some. The sample contains approximately 75,000 clones, just under 95% of which appear only once. Sequenced sample: peripheral blood mononuclear cells. Source of these receptors: a man aged 45-65 years in good health. Some clones in this sample may be carry-over from other donors' samples.

The rearrangement joins TRBV29-1 to TRBJ2-5; 8 nucleotides match TRBD1. The CDR3 consists of 15 residues. The trim removed 4 bases at V and 5 bases at J, leaving 12 bases unmatched. The germline V gene encodes CDR1 SQVTM and CDR2 ANQGSEA. CDR3 sequence: CSVVPRAGGRETQYF. In DNA, the CDR3 is TGCAGCGTTGTACCCAGGGCAGGGGGCAGGGAGACCCAGTACTTC. Variable domain in full (rest from reference TRBV29-1 and TRBJ2-5): SAVISQKPSRDICQRGTSLTIQCQVDSQVTMMFWYRQQPGQSLTLIATANQGSEATYESGFVIDKFPISRPNLTFSTLTVSNMSPEDSSIYLCSVVPRAGGRETQYFGPGTRLLVL.

The chain employs TRBV7-2 and TRBJ1-4; no clear D gene. The CDR3 contains 17 residues. Germline CDR1 is SGHTA and CDR2 is FQGNSA. V dropped 5 bases and J dropped 0 bases, with 16 bases sitting between them. The CDR3 nucleotides read TGTGCCAGCAGCACCCTGACCATGAGGGCAACTAATGAAAAACTGTTTTTT. This sequence encodes CASSTLTMRATNEKLFF.

In DNA, the CDR3 is TGTGCCAGCAGCCTGGTGGCCAAGAACACTGAAGCTTTCTTT. Its protein is CASSLVAKNTEAFF. The V and J genes are TRBV5-6 and TRBJ1-1; D unclear. This CDR3 is 14 amino acids long. The ends were cut back, 4 bases at V and 1 base at J, with 11 bases in the middle. The V gene's germline CDR1 is SGHDT and CDR2 YYEEEE.

V and J are TRBV30 and TRBJ2-6; D possibly corresponds to TRBD1 (6 bases). Germline values: CDR1 GTSNPN, CDR2 SVGIG (reference sequence). Trimming cost V 4 bases and J 0 bases, with 13 bases left between them. The CDR3 contains 16 residues. CDR3 bases: TGTGCCTGGACAGGGGTCCGCCTCTCTGGGGCCAACGTCCTGACTTTC. Translation gives CAWTGVRLSGANVLTF. The full variable domain, with the rest looked up from reference TRBV30 and TRBJ2-6, is SQTIHQWPATLVQPVGSPLSLECTVEGTSNPNLYWYRQAAGRGLQLLFYSVGIGQISSEVPQNLSASRPQDRQFILSSKKLLLSDSGFYLCAWTGVRLSGANVLTFGAGSRLTVL.

The J gene is TRBJ1-1, the V gene TRBV6-5; 9 bases are shared with TRBD1. Losses at the gene ends were 2 bases for V and 8 bases for J; bases not matched to a gene: 6. CDR1 is MNHEY and CDR2 is SVGAGI in the germline V gene. The CDR3 consists of 14 residues. CDR3 nucleotides: TGTGCCAGCAGTTACAGGACAGGGGCCCTAGAAGCTTTCTTT. Residues: CASSYRTGALEAFF.

The count of this clone is one. The chain uses TRBV6-1 and TRBJ1-5; D is ambiguous. The CDR3 covers 15 residues. Germline CDR1 and CDR2: MNHNS and SASEGT. Trimming took 5 bases from V and 0 from J, leaving 11 bases between them. As DNA, the CDR3 is TGTGCCAGCAGTCGGACGTCAAATAGCAATCAGCCCCAGCATTTT. It yields the protein CASSRTSNSNQPQHF.

The chain recombines TRBV29-1 with TRBJ1-2; 8 bases map to TRBD1. CDR3 length: 13 amino acids. CDR1 and CDR2 (germline): SQVTM, ANQGSEA. V dropped 6 bases and J dropped 2; count of bases not matched to a gene: 5. The DNA of the CDR3 is TGCAGCGTGGGAAGACAGGGGAACTATGGCTACACCTTC. The encoded protein is CSVGRQGNYGYTF.

The V gene is TRBV5-1, the J gene TRBJ2-2; 7 bases are shared with TRBD2. Unmatched junction bases numbered 4, after V lost 1 base and J lost 1 base. Germline V gives CDR1 SGHRS, CDR2 YFSETQ. The CDR3 covers 16 residues. The CDR3 DNA is TGCGCCAGCAGCTTGCTCGGGGGGATGAACACCGGGGAGCTGTTTTTT. Encoded protein: CASSLLGGMNTGELFF.

The chain joins TRBV6-1 to TRBJ2-7; 11 bases line up with TRBD2. CDR1 and CDR2 from the germline V gene are MNHNS and SASEGT. This CDR3 comprises 16 residues. V shed 3 bases, J shed 3 bases, and the junction held 7 bases outside the gene matches. The CDR3 loop is CASSDIWLAGGYEQYF. CDR3 in DNA: TGTGCCAGCAGTGACATTTGGCTAGCGGGGGGCTACGAGCAGTACTTC.

V gene TRBV30 combines with J gene TRBJ1-2, with D possibly matching TRBD1 (6 bases). V was shortened by 4 bases and J by 5 bases, with 11 bases between the two germline ends. The CDR3 sequence is 12 residues long. CDR1 is GTSNPN, CDR2 SVGIG, per germline (reference sequence). CDR3 nucleotides: TGTGCCTGGATACCCGGGACATATGGCTACACCTTC. Translating it yields CAWIPGTYGYTF.

The genes are TRBV28 and TRBJ2-7, with 7 nucleotides matching TRBD2. V shed 5 bases, J shed 4 bases, and the junction held 5 bases outside the gene matches. Per germline, CDR1 MDHEN and CDR2 SYDVKM. This CDR3 contains 13 residues. The CDR3 DNA sequence: TGTGCCAGCAGTCCCGTCGGGGGGTACGAGCAGTACTTC. Its protein is CASSPVGGYEQYF. Together with reference TRBV28 and TRBJ2-7, the CDR3 gives the full variable domain: DVKVTQSSRYLVKRTGEKVFLECVQDMDHENMFWYRQDPGLGLRLIYFSYDVKMKEKGDIPEGYSVSREKKERFSLILESASTNQTSMYLCASSPVGGYEQYFGPGTRLTVT.

For this clone: Other nucleotide sequences from this sample produce the same CDR3. The V gene is TRBV7-3, the J gene TRBJ2-2; D is perhaps TRBD1 or TRBD2 (5 bases each). Trimming removed 1 base from V and 8 bases from J, with 11 bases in between. CDR1 and CDR2 (germline): SGHTA, FQGTGA. The CDR3 is made up of 14 amino acids. For the CDR3, the DNA is TGTGCCAGCAGCTTAAGTGGGACCACTGGGGAGCTGTTTTTT. Translating gives CASSLSGTTGELFF.

The V and J genes are TRBV29-1 and TRBJ2-2; D is unresolved. Germline-derived CDR1 and CDR2 are SQVTM and ANQGSEA. V was shortened by 4 bases and J by 0 bases, with 9 bases between the two germline ends. The CDR3 extends over 14 amino acids. The CDR3 spells CSVGTFANTGELFF. As DNA, the CDR3 is TGCAGCGTTGGGACGTTCGCGAACACCGGGGAGCTGTTTTTT.

The V gene is TRBV28, the J gene TRBJ1-4; D unclear. Trimming removed 7 bases at V and 3 bases at J, with 12 bases between. CDR3 length: 14 residues. Germline values: CDR1 MDHEN, CDR2 SYDVKM. CDR3 sequence reads: CASNRVRANEKLFF. The CDR3 DNA reads TGTGCCAGCAACCGAGTCAGAGCTAATGAAAAACTGTTTTTT.

This sequence joins TRBV4-3 and TRBJ2-5, with D possibly TRBD2 on 6 matching bases. The germline V gene encodes CDR1 LGHNA and CDR2 YSLEER. This CDR3 region has 15 residues. Between the trimmed V and J ends, which lost 0 bases and 7 bases, there was a span of 15 bases. DNA for the CDR3: TGCGCCAGCAGCCAAGATTGGCCGCAGGGAGGGACCCAGTACTTC. Residues: CASSQDWPQGGTQYF.

This clone was seen a handful of times. CDR3 sequence reads: CASSQGGTEAFF. As DNA, the CDR3 is TGCGCCAGCAGCCAGGGGGGCACTGAAGCTTTCTTT. This chain links TRBV5-1 with TRBJ1-1; the match to TRBD1 covers 7 bases. V lost 4 bases to trimming and J lost 4 bases; unmatched junction nucleotides: 1. Germline V gives CDR1 SGHRS, CDR2 YFSETQ. This CDR3 is 12 amino acids long.

This clone was seen just once. The chain joins TRBV2 to TRBJ1-1; 7 nucleotides agree with TRBD1. The V and J ends lost 8 bases and 0 bases, in that order; junction bases with no gene match: 12. The CDR3 is 16 residues long. Per germline, CDR1 SNHLY and CDR2 FYNNEI. The CDR3 DNA sequence: TGTGCCAGCTGCTTCCCGAGGGACAGCTTGAACACTGAAGCTTTCTTT. It yields the protein CASCFPRDSLNTEAFF.

The rearrangement joins TRBV7-2 to TRBJ1-4; D remains ambiguous. CDR1 and CDR2 (germline): SGHTA, FQGNSA. This CDR3 is built from 14 residues. V was cut by 4 bases and J by 0 bases, with 6 bases left in between. In nucleotides, the CDR3 is TGTGCCAGCAGCTCAGTATCAACTAATGAAAAACTGTTTTTT. It encodes CASSSVSTNEKLFF.

The J gene is TRBJ1-5, the V gene TRBV15, with TRBD1 matching over 7 bases. Germline V gives CDR1 LNHNV, CDR2 YYDKDF (reference sequence). The CDR3 length is 14 residues. The V and J ends lost 0 bases and 6 bases, in that order; junction bases with no gene match: 2. The CDR3 region has the DNA TGTGCCACCAGCAGAGACAGGGGGAGTCAGCCCCAGCATTTT. Translation: CATSRDRGSQPQHF.

V and J are TRBV19 and TRBJ1-1; 8 bases are shared with TRBD1. The CDR3 is 17 residues long. Trimming at V came to 3 bases and at J to 0 bases, leaving 9 bases not matched to a gene. The germline CDR1 and CDR2 sequences are LNHDA and SQIVND (reference sequence). The CDR3 nucleotides are TGTGCCAGTAGTATGTATTACAGGGGGACTGTGAACACTGAAGCTTTCTTT. Translated: CASSMYYRGTVNTEAFF.

This clone was recorded only once. The gene calls are TRBV4-1 and TRBJ2-2; D could derive from TRBD1 or TRBD2 (5 bases each). V shed 0 bases and J shed 3 bases, with 11 bases lying between them. CDR1 is MGHRA, CDR2 YSYEKL, per germline. The CDR3 is 16 amino acids. CDR3 sequence (DNA): TGCGCCAGCAGCCAAGAGGGGGTAGATTACACCGGGGAGCTGTTTTTT. Amino acids: CASSQEGVDYTGELFF.

This chain uses TRBV4-1 with TRBJ2-1; possibly TRBD2 for D (6 bases). The CDR3 totals 16 residues. V was shortened by 0 bases and J by 0 bases, with 9 bases between the two germline ends. The germline V gene has CDR1 MGHRA and CDR2 YSYEKL. The CDR3 sequence is CASSQDKTSSYNEQFF. CDR3 nucleotide sequence: TGCGCCAGCAGCCAAGATAAGACTAGCTCCTACAATGAGCAGTTCTTC.

V usage is TRBV6-5 and J usage is TRBJ2-1; 10 bases fit TRBD2. CDR1 and CDR2 from the germline V gene are MNHEY and SVGAGI. With V trimmed by 5 bases and J by 7 bases, 8 bases remained unmatched. The CDR3 has 15 amino acids. CDR3 sequence reads: CASSKPSGSSNEQFF. DNA of the CDR3: TGTGCCAGCAGTAAACCTAGCGGGAGTTCGAATGAGCAGTTCTTC.

This chain connects TRBV5-1 to TRBJ2-5, with D perhaps matching TRBD2 (6 bases). The germline CDR1 and CDR2 sequences are SGHRS and YFSETQ. The CDR3 runs 13 residues. V dropped 4 bases and J dropped 3 bases, with 10 bases sitting between them. CDR3 residues: CASSPRGKETQYF. The CDR3 DNA reads TGCGCCAGCAGCCCCCGGGGGAAAGAGACCCAGTACTTC.

This chain connects TRBV6-5 to TRBJ2-3, with unresolved D. The length of the CDR3 is 13 residues. V was shortened by 2 bases and J by 3 bases, with 6 bases between the two germline ends. Germline CDR1 reads MNHEY; CDR2 reads SVGAGI. This CDR3 reads CASSYQTTDTQYF. As DNA, the CDR3 is TGTGCCAGCAGTTACCAAACAACAGATACGCAGTATTTT.

The V gene is TRBV28, the J gene TRBJ2-7; D call uncertain. The CDR3 totals 11 residues. CDR1 is MDHEN and CDR2 is SYDVKM in the germline V gene. V lost 4 bases and J lost 2, with 3 bases in between. The CDR3 nucleotides read TGTGCCAGCAGTTCCCCCTACGAGCAGTACTTC. It specifies CASSSPYEQYF.

This sequence joins TRBV28 and TRBJ2-6; 8 positions agree with TRBD2. The germline V gene has CDR1 MDHEN and CDR2 SYDVKM. CDR3 length: 18 amino acids. V lost 5 bases, J lost 0 bases, and 9 bases stayed unmatched. CDR3: CASSPGGTLSSGANVLTF. The DNA for the CDR3 is TGTGCCAGCAGTCCGGGGGGGACATTGAGCTCTGGGGCCAACGTCCTGACTTTC.

The J gene is TRBJ2-7, the V gene TRBV30, with D possibly TRBD1 on 5 matching bases. The CDR3 sequence is 13 residues long. The germline CDR1 and CDR2 sequences are GTSNPN and SVGIG (reference sequence). Trimming removed 3 bases from V and 6 bases from J, with 15 bases in between. The CDR3 DNA follows: TGTGCCTGGAGCACTGGACACCTCGCCGAGCAGTACTTC. Translation gives CAWSTGHLAEQYF.

The chain combines TRBV7-3 with TRBJ2-3; 14 nucleotides agree with TRBD2. Germline V gene sequence: CDR1 SGHTA, CDR2 FQGTGA. The V and J ends lost 1 base and 2 bases, in that order; junction bases with no gene match: 11. The CDR3 sequence is 20 residues long. The CDR3 loop is CASSLNPTSGGEVPTDTQYF. Here the CDR3 DNA reads TGTGCCAGCAGCTTAAACCCGACTAGCGGGGGGGAAGTACCCACAGATACGCAGTATTTT.

The rearrangement joins TRBV30 to TRBJ2-5; perhaps TRBD1 as D (6 bases). This CDR3 has 13 amino acids. V dropped 2 bases and J dropped 2 bases, with 9 bases sitting between them. The germline V gene encodes CDR1 GTSNPN and CDR2 SVGIG (reference sequence). The CDR3 DNA reads as TGTGCCTGGAGTCGGACAGCTCAAGAGACCCAGTACTTC. This encodes CAWSRTAQETQYF.